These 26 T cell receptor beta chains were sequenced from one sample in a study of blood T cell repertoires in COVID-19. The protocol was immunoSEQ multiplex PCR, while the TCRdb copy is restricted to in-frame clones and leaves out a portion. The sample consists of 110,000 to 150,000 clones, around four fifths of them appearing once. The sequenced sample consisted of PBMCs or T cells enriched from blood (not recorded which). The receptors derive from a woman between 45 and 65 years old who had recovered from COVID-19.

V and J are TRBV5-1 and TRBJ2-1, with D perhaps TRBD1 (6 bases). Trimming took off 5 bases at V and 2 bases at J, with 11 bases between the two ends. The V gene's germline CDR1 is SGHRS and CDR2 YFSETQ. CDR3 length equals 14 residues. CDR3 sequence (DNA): TGCGCCAGCAGAGATCCAGGGGCCTACAATGAGCAGTTCTTC. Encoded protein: CASRDPGAYNEQFF.

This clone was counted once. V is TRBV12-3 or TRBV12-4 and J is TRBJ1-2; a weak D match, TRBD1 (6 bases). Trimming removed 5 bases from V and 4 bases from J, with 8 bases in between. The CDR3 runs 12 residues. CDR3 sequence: CASSAGAYGYTF. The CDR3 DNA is TGTGCCAGCAGTGCGGGGGCCTATGGCTACACCTTC.

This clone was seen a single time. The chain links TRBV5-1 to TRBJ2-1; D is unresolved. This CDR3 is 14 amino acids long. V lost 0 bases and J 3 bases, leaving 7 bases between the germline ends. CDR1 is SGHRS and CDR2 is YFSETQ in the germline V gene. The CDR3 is CASSLEQNYNEQFF. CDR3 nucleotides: TGCGCCAGCAGCTTGGAGCAAAACTACAATGAGCAGTTCTTC.

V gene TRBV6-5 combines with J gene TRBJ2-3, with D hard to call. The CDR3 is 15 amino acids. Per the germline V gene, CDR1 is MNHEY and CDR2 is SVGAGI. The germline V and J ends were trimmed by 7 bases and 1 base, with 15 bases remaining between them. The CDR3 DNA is TGTGCCAGCAACCCTGAGCCAAGCCGCACAGATACGCAGTATTTT. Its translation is CASNPEPSRTDTQYF.

CDR3 bases: TGTGCCAGCAGTCCTGCGGGGGAACAAACCTACAATGAGCAGTTCTTC. It yields the protein CASSPAGEQTYNEQFF. This sequence joins TRBV28 and TRBJ2-1, with 7 bases fitting TRBD2. CDR1 and CDR2 (germline): MDHEN, SYDVKM. This CDR3 spans 16 amino acids. V lost 5 bases, J lost 2 bases, and 9 bases stayed unmatched. Full variable domain (rest looked up from reference TRBV28 and TRBJ2-1): DVKVTQSSRYLVKRTGEKVFLECVQDMDHENMFWYRQDPGLGLRLIYFSYDVKMKEKGDIPEGYSVSREKKERFSLILESASTNQTSMYLCASSPAGEQTYNEQFFGPGTRLTVL.

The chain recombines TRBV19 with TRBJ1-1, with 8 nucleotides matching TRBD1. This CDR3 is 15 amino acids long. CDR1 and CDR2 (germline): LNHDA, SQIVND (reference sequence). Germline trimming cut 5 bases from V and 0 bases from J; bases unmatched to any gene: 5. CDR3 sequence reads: CASSSDRAMNTEAFF. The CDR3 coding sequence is TGTGCCAGTAGTTCGGACAGGGCCATGAACACTGAAGCTTTCTTT.

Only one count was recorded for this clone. CDR3 bases: TGTGCCAGCACCCCAATGACAGGGTACAATGAGCAGTTCTTC. Protein: CASTPMTGYNEQFF. The rearrangement links TRBV11-2 to TRBJ2-1; 7 bases are a match to TRBD1. The length of the CDR3 is 14 residues. Germline V gives CDR1 SGHAT, CDR2 FQNNGV. V dropped 7 bases and J dropped 4; count of bases not matched to a gene: 7.

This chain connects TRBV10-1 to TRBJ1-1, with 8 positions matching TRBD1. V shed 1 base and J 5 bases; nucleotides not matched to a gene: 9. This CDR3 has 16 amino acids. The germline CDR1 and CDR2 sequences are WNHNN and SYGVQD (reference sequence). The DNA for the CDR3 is TGCGCCAGCAGTGAGTGCCGGGACAGGCTTTATACTGAAGCTTTCTTT. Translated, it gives CASSECRDRLYTEAFF.

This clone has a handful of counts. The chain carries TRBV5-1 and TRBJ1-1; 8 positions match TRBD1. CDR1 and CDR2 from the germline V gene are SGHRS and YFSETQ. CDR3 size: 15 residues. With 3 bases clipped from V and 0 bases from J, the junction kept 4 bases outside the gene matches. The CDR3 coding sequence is TGCGCCAGCAGCTCGATGACAGGGGTGAACACTGAAGCTTTCTTT. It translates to CASSSMTGVNTEAFF.

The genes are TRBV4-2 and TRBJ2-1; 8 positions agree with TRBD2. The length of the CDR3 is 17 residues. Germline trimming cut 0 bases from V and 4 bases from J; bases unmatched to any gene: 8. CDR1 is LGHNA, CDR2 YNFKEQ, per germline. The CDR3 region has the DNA TGTGCCAGCAGCCAAGATCCAGCGGGGGATCAATACAATGAGCAGTTCTTC. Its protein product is CASSQDPAGDQYNEQFF.

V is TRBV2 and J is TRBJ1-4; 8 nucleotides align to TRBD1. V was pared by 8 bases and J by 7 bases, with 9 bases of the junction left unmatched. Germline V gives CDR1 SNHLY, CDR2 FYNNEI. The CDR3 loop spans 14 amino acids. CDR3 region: CASCLQGAGEKLFF. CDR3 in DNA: TGTGCCAGCTGCCTTCAGGGGGCTGGTGAAAAACTGTTTTTT.

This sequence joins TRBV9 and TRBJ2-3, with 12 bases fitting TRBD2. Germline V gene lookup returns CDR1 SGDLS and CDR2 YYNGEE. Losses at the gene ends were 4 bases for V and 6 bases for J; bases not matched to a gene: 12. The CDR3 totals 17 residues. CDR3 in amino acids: CASSSRLAGAVGDTQYF. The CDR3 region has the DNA TGTGCCAGCAGCTCCCGACTAGCGGGGGCCGTCGGCGATACGCAGTATTTT.

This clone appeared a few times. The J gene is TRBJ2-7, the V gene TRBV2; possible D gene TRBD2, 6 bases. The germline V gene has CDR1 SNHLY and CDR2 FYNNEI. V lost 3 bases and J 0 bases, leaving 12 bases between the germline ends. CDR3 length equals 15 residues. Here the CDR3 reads CASSEIGGSSYEQYF. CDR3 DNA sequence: TGTGCCAGCAGTGAGATTGGAGGGAGCTCCTACGAGCAGTACTTC.

CDR3: CASSQTGREQFF. The DNA of the CDR3 is TGCGCCAGCAGTCAGACAGGGAGGGAGCAGTTCTTC. The chain carries TRBV4-1 and TRBJ2-1; tentative D call: TRBD1 (7 bases). Trimming pared 6 bases from V and 10 bases from J, leaving 13 bases between. Looked up from germline, CDR1 is MGHRA and CDR2 is YSYEKL. The CDR3 is 12 amino acids.

CDR3 DNA: TGTGCCAGCAGCTTAGACCCCCGACAGGGAGGTCGGGAGACCCAGTACTTC. This translates into CASSLDPRQGGRETQYF. V gene TRBV7-8 combines with J gene TRBJ2-5, with D tentatively TRBD1 (7 bases). Per germline, CDR1 SGHVS and CDR2 FQNEAQ. This CDR3 spans 17 amino acids. The germline V and J ends were trimmed by 1 base and 5 bases, with 20 bases remaining between them.

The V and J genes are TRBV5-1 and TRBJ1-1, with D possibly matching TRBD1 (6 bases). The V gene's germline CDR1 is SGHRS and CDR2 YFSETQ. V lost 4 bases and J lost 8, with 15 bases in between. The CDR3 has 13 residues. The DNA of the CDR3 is TGCGCCAGCAGCCCCGGGACATATAACGAAGCTTTCTTT. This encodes CASSPGTYNEAFF.

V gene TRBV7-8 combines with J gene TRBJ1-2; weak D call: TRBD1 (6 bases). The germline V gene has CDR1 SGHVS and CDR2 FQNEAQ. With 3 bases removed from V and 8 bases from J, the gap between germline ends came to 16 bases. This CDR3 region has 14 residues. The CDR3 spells CASSFLQGMEGYTF. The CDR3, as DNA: TGTGCCAGCAGCTTTCTACAGGGTATGGAAGGCTACACCTTC.

CDR3 coding DNA: TGTGCCAGCAGCTTAAGCGGCGGGGGGATGAATGAGCAGTTCTTC. This sequence encodes CASSLSGGGMNEQFF. The rearrangement links TRBV7-3 to TRBJ2-1, with TRBD2 identical over 8 bases. The CDR3 runs 15 residues. From germline, CDR1 is SGHTA and CDR2 FQGTGA. Losses at the gene ends were 1 base for V and 7 bases for J; bases not matched to a gene: 6.

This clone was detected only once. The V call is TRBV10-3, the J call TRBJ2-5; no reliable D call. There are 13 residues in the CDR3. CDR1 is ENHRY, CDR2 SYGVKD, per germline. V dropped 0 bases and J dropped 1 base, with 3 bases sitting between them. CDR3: CAISESRQETQYF. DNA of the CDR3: TGTGCCATCAGTGAGTCGCGCCAAGAGACCCAGTACTTC.

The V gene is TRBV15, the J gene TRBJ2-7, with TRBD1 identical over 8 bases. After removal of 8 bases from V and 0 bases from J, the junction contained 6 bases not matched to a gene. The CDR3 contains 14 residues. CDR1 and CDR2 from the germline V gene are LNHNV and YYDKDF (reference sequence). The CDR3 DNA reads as TGTGCCACCTCTCTGGGACAGGACTCCTACGAGCAGTACTTC. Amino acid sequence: CATSLGQDSYEQYF.

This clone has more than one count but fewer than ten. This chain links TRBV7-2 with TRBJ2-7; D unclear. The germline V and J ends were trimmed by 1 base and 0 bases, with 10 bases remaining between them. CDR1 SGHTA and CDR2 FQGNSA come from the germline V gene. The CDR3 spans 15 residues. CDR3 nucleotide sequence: TGTGCCAGCAGCTTAGATCCAGAACGCTCCTACGAGCAGTACTTC. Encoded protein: CASSLDPERSYEQYF.

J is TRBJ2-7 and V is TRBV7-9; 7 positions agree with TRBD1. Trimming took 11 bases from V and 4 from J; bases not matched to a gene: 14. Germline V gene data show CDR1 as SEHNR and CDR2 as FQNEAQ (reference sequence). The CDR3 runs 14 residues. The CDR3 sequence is CALQDPGQNYEQYF. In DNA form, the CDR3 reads TGTGCCCTACAGGATCCGGGACAGAATTACGAGCAGTACTTC.

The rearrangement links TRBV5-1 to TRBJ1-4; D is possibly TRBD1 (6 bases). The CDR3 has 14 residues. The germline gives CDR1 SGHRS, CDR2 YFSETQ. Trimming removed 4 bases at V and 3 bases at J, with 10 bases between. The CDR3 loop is CASSRDIANEKLFF. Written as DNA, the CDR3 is TGCGCCAGCAGCAGGGACATAGCTAATGAAAAACTGTTTTTT.

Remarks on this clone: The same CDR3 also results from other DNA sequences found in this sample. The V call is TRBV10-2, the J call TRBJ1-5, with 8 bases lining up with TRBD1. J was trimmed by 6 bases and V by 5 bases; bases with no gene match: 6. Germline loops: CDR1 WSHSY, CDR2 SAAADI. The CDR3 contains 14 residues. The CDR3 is CASSPDRAPQPQHF. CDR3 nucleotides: TGCGCCAGCAGTCCGGACAGGGCCCCTCAGCCCCAGCATTTT.

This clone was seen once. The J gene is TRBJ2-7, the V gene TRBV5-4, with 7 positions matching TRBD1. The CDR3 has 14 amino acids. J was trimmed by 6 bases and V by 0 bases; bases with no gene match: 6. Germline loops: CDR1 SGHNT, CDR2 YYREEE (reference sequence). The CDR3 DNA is TGTGCCAGCAGCTTGGACAGGGGTTACGCCGAGCAGTACTTC. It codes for CASSLDRGYAEQYF. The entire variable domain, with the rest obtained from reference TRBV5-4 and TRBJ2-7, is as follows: ETGVTQSPTHLIKTRGQQVTLRCSSQSGHNTVSWYQQALGQGPQFIFQYYREEENGRGNFPPRFSGLQFPNYSSELNVNALELDDSALYLCASSLDRGYAEQYFGPGTRLTVT.

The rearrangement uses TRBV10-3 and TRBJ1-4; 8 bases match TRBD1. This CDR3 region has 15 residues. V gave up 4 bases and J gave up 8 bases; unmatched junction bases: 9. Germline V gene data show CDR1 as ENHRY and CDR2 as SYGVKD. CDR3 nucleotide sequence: TGTGCCATCAGTGGGTCCAGGGGGCTACGGGAAAAACTGTTTTTT. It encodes CAISGSRGLREKLFF.